The table lists the clone carrying this T cell receptor (beta chain) with a few counts. This sample was included in a study of T cells after yellow fever vaccination. The ends were cut back, 5 bases at V and 0 bases at J, with 11 bases in the middle. Germline-derived CDR1 and CDR2 are SGHAT and FQNNGV. CDR3 length: 15 residues. TCRdb reanalysed the 5' RACE reads using MiXCR and keeps one entry per CDR3 protein. The sample includes 450,000 to 650,000 distinct CDR3 sequences, just over 20% of them seen just once. The source of this sequence is a young man who received the YFV17D yellow fever vaccine. Sample: PBMCs, taken about 21 days after the first yellow fever vaccination. The V gene is TRBV11-2, the J gene TRBJ1-3; D gene ambiguous. The DNA of the CDR3 is TGTGCCAGCAGCGGGAGCACGTACTCTGGAAACACCATATATTTT. Its translation is CASSGSTYSGNTIYF.